The rows below give T cell receptor beta chains drawn from one sample of a study of human T cells and chemical hapten exposure. TCRdb used MiXCR to reprocess the RACE reads, holding one entry per CDR3 protein. This sample has roughly 120,000 distinct CDR3 sequences, with 8.5% to 9.5% found just once. Material: whole blood. These receptors were taken from a male donor in good health. Some clones in this sample may be carry-over from other donors' samples. Both conserved end residues are trimmed from each CDR3.

V,J,CDR3
TRBV5-8,TRBJ2-5,ASSFHIEETQY
TRBV20-1,TRBJ2-7,SAGIAGGPNEQY
TRBV12-3/TRBV12-4,TRBJ2-4,ASSLNRDKNIQY
TRBV7-2,TRBJ2-5,ASSLEKGTQY
TRBV6-5,TRBJ1-3,ASSYGAASGNTIY
TRBV20-1,TRBJ1-1,SAPLGTEAF
TRBV7-8,TRBJ2-7,ASSSSTPRDSYEQY
TRBV4-2,TRBJ2-1,ASSQESGFPYSYNEQF
TRBV7-2,TRBJ2-3,ASSLSVADTQY
TRBV6-5,TRBJ2-3,ASKEPSTDTQY
TRBV4-2,TRBJ2-1,ASSQETGRDEQF
TRBV6-1,TRBJ2-1,ASSEFGRGGSSYNEQF
TRBV14,TRBJ2-1,ASSRPTSGKNEQF
TRBV19,TRBJ1-2,ASRLGPADYGYT
TRBV19,TRBJ2-1,ASKFRAGDEQF
TRBV6-5,TRBJ2-7,ASSRWGGSYEQY
TRBV21-1,TRBJ2-1,ASSKDGGSYNEQF
TRBV4-1,TRBJ1-1,ASSQERGLDTEAF
TRBV4-1,TRBJ1-5,ASSQEEAGGQPQH
TRBV12-5,TRBJ1-5,ASGSGTASGQPQH
TRBV5-1,TRBJ2-6,ASTEGDGANVLT
TRBV14,TRBJ2-7,ASSPPVEGPLYEQY
TRBV6-5,TRBJ2-1,ASSPPTSGSAEQF
TRBV6-6,TRBJ1-4,ASLQGALNEKLF
TRBV5-1,TRBJ2-2,ASSLERTNTGELF
TRBV5-1,TRBJ1-2,ASSPFLRDGYT
TRBV9,TRBJ1-1,ASSPTGVAGTEAF
TRBV20-1,TRBJ2-1,SVTSGRAYNEQF
TRBV18,TRBJ2-7,ASSPPGLAREQY